This is a list of T cell receptor beta chains from one sample in a study of T cell responses to AZD1222 COVID-19 vaccine. Repertoires were generated with immunoSEQ multiplex PCR, while TCRdb's copy carries only in-frame clones and drops some. The data contain about 29,000 clones, 93% of them singletons. Specimen: peripheral blood, collected on day 0 of AZD1222 vaccination. Receptor source: an adult in good health. Both conserved end residues are trimmed from each CDR3. Size values are once, few and many counts, or a class for expanded clones, and some rows have none.

size | J | V | CDR3
. | TRBJ1-2 | TRBV2 | ASKGQTYGYT
. | TRBJ2-3 | TRBV11-3 | ASSLGQGRDTQY
. | TRBJ1-3 | TRBV19 | ASSIRGGSGNTIY
. | TRBJ2-1 | TRBV30 | AWSVVGGLIEQF
. | TRBJ2-3 | TRBV30 | AWDLSRITDTQY
. | TRBJ2-5 | TRBV12-5 | ASGLGQLQETQY
. | TRBJ1-4 | TRBV7-2 | ASSGQIGTNEKLF
once | TRBJ2-1 | TRBV7-6 | ASSLTDLYYNEQF
. | TRBJ2-3 | TRBV7-9 | ASSSLGAGGTTDTQY
. | TRBJ2-1 | TRBV20-1 | SAQPPGEQF
. | TRBJ2-5 | TRBV19 | ASSAGQTLGETQY
. | TRBJ2-7 | TRBV2 | ASRGGGLGYEQY